A single sample is the source of the 19 T cell receptor beta chains below, sequenced in a study of OX40 agonist ivuxolimab in advanced cancers. Libraries were prepared by immunoSEQ multiplex PCR; TCRdb keeps only in-frame clonotypes and omits some of them. The sample includes around 76,000 clones, 94% of them seen just once. The sample here was CD4+ or CD8+ T cells sorted from blood, taken in a trial of the OX40 agonist ivuxolimab. These receptors originate from an adult with an advanced solid tumor such as melanoma, head and neck, liver or kidney cancer.

V is TRBV25-1 and J is TRBJ1-2, with D unclear. Between the trimmed V and J ends, which lost 7 bases and 2 bases, there was a span of 11 bases. The CDR3 totals 13 residues. Per the germline V gene, CDR1 is MGHDK and CDR2 is SYGVNS. The CDR3 protein is CASKGGGNYGYTF. The CDR3 DNA follows: TGTGCCAGCAAAGGAGGCGGGAACTATGGCTACACCTTC.

The chain uses TRBV9 and TRBJ2-3; perhaps TRBD2 as D (6 bases). V was trimmed by 2 bases and J by 0 bases, leaving 25 bases between them. Germline V lookup: CDR1 SGDLS, CDR2 YYNGEE. The CDR3 runs to 20 residues. The CDR3 reads CASSVWNGSPPPKSTDTQYF. CDR3 bases: TGTGCCAGCAGCGTCTGGAACGGGAGCCCGCCGCCGAAAAGCACAGATACGCAGTATTTT.

The CDR3 nucleotides read TGTGCAGCATGGGAGGGGCCCTCCTACGAGCAGTACTTC. Its translation: CAAWEGPSYEQYF. V gene TRBV2 combines with J gene TRBJ2-7, with 7 bases fitting TRBD2. Germline CDR1 reads SNHLY; CDR2 reads FYNNEI. CDR3 length: 13 residues.

The chain recombines TRBV7-9 with TRBJ1-2; 7 bases are a match to TRBD1. Trimming removed 5 bases from V and 2 bases from J; junction bases left unmatched: 5. This CDR3 has 14 amino acids. Germline CDR1 is SEHNR and CDR2 is FQNEAQ (reference sequence). This CDR3 is CASSKTGTNYGYTF. The CDR3 region has the DNA TGTGCCAGCAGCAAGACAGGGACCAACTATGGCTACACCTTC.

The chain has TRBV6-5 and TRBJ1-1; 9 bases match TRBD1. The germline CDR1 and CDR2 sequences are MNHEY and SVGAGI. This CDR3 is 15 amino acids long. V lost 0 bases, J lost 4 bases, and 3 bases stayed unmatched. The CDR3 coding sequence is TGTGCCAGCAGTTACTCCACAGGGGGCCTCACTGAAGCTTTCTTT. It encodes CASSYSTGGLTEAFF.

The chain combines TRBV7-3 with TRBJ2-7; tentative D call: TRBD1 (6 bases). Germline-derived CDR1 and CDR2 are SGHTA and FQGTGA. The length of the CDR3 is 15 residues. V lost 6 bases, J lost 3 bases, and 18 bases lay in between. The CDR3 region has the DNA TGTGCCAGCAGTCCTACAGGGCCGTTCGACTACGAGCAGTACTTC. Encoded protein: CASSPTGPFDYEQYF.

The V call is TRBV27, the J call TRBJ1-4; D ambiguous. Trimming removed 2 bases at V and 8 bases at J, with 12 bases between. Germline V lookup: CDR1 MNHEY, CDR2 SMNVEV (reference sequence). There are 14 residues in the CDR3. The CDR3: CASSLMRGLEKLFF. Here the CDR3 DNA reads TGTGCCAGCAGTTTAATGCGGGGTTTGGAAAAACTGTTTTTT.

This chain connects TRBV6-5 to TRBJ1-2; TRBD1 aligns across 7 bases. Germline assignment: CDR1 MNHEY and CDR2 SVGAGI. V was pared by 6 bases and J by 6 bases, with 13 bases of the junction left unmatched. This CDR3 region has 15 residues. The CDR3 sequence is CASRKKGALADGYTF. CDR3 in DNA: TGTGCCAGCAGAAAGAAGGGGGCCCTGGCGGATGGCTACACCTTC.

The CDR3 DNA is TGTGCCAGCAGCCCCGGGGTCGGGACTTACTACAATGAGCAGTTCTTC. Protein product: CASSPGVGTYYNEQFF. This rearrangement joins TRBV11-2 to TRBJ2-1; a possible D gene is TRBD2 (6 bases). CDR1 is SGHAT and CDR2 is FQNNGV in the germline V gene. The CDR3 is 16 residues long. Trimming pared 5 bases from V and 3 bases from J, leaving 17 bases between.

J is TRBJ1-2 and V is TRBV9; 9 nucleotides line up with TRBD1. The CDR3 extends over 12 amino acids. J was trimmed by 8 bases and V by 3 bases; bases with no gene match: 2. Germline values: CDR1 SGDLS, CDR2 YYNGEE. CDR3 in amino acids: CASSGDRDGYTF. The CDR3 DNA sequence: TGTGCCAGCAGCGGGGACAGGGACGGCTACACCTTC.

This sequence joins TRBV19 and TRBJ1-3; 7 positions match TRBD1. This CDR3 contains 15 residues. With V trimmed by 5 bases and J by 4 bases, 8 bases remained unmatched. CDR1 and CDR2 (germline): LNHDA, SQIVND (reference sequence). The CDR3 region has the DNA TGTGCCAGTAGTGAGGACAGGATCCCGGGAAACACCATATATTTT. This codes for CASSEDRIPGNTIYF.

This chain links TRBV4-1 with TRBJ1-2, with D possibly TRBD1 on 5 matching bases. V gave up 4 bases and J gave up 13 bases, with 19 bases separating them. The CDR3 loop spans 13 amino acids. Per germline, CDR1 MGHRA and CDR2 YSYEKL. CDR3 sequence (DNA): TGCGCCAGCAGCCCACCATTGGGGCCTCCCAGCACCTTC. It yields the protein CASSPPLGPPSTF.

The J gene is TRBJ2-7, the V gene TRBV25-1; 9 bases align to TRBD1. The CDR3 has 15 amino acids. Germline V gene data show CDR1 as MGHDK and CDR2 as SYGVNS. With V trimmed by 6 bases and J by 9 bases, 15 bases remained unmatched. CDR3 region: CASSPPGTGRPMQYF. CDR3 nucleotides: TGTGCCAGCAGCCCTCCCGGGACAGGGCGCCCTATGCAGTACTTC.

The chain couples TRBV19 to TRBJ1-5, with D possibly TRBD1 on 5 matching bases. Trimming pared 1 base from V and 2 bases from J, leaving 12 bases between. CDR1 LNHDA and CDR2 SQIVND come from the germline V gene (reference sequence). The length of the CDR3 is 16 residues. This CDR3 reads CASSIGSGWGNQPQHF. Written as DNA, the CDR3 is TGTGCCAGTAGTATAGGATCAGGGTGGGGCAATCAGCCCCAGCATTTT.

This sequence joins TRBV2 and TRBJ1-2, with 10 bases matching TRBD1. Germline trimming cut 6 bases from V and 7 bases from J; bases unmatched to any gene: 11. The CDR3 is 15 amino acids. CDR1 and CDR2 from the germline V gene are SNHLY and FYNNEI. CDR3 amino acids: CASSNRQGAVSGYTF. As DNA, the CDR3 is TGTGCCAGCAGCAACAGACAGGGGGCGGTGTCTGGCTACACCTTC.

The gene calls are TRBV6-5 and TRBJ2-7; unclear D gene. Trimming stripped 2 bases from V and 7 bases from J, with 6 bases between. CDR3 length: 11 residues. Germline V gives CDR1 MNHEY, CDR2 SVGAGI. The CDR3 region has the DNA TGTGCCAGCAGTTACAGTGTGGAGCAGTACTTC. Amino acids: CASSYSVEQYF.

This sequence joins TRBV5-1 and TRBJ1-1; tentative D call: TRBD1 (6 bases). The CDR3 has 16 residues. Per the germline V gene, CDR1 is SGHRS and CDR2 is YFSETQ. V lost 5 bases to trimming and J lost 1 base, with 18 bases between them. The CDR3 here is CASRHTTGFQNTEAFF. Here the CDR3 DNA reads TGCGCCAGCAGGCATACTACAGGGTTTCAGAACACTGAAGCTTTCTTT.

This clone has just one count. The chain employs TRBV10-2 and TRBJ2-7; TRBD1 aligns across 9 bases. This CDR3 is built from 15 residues. Losses at the gene ends were 2 bases for V and 3 bases for J; bases not matched to a gene: 5. Germline CDR1 reads WSHSY; CDR2 reads SAAADI. Here the CDR3 DNA reads TGCGCCAGCAGTGAGCCCGGACAGGGGTACTACGAGCAGTACTTC. Its translation: CASSEPGQGYYEQYF.

The V gene is TRBV4-3, the J gene TRBJ2-7, with a tentative D call TRBD2 (5 bases). This CDR3 comprises 16 residues. Germline V gene data show CDR1 as LGHNA and CDR2 as YSLEER. The ends were cut back, 0 bases at V and 3 bases at J, with 15 bases in the middle. The CDR3 coding sequence is TGCGCCAGCAGCCAAGAATACTCCGGGGTCAACTACGAGCAGTACTTC. Translating gives CASSQEYSGVNYEQYF.